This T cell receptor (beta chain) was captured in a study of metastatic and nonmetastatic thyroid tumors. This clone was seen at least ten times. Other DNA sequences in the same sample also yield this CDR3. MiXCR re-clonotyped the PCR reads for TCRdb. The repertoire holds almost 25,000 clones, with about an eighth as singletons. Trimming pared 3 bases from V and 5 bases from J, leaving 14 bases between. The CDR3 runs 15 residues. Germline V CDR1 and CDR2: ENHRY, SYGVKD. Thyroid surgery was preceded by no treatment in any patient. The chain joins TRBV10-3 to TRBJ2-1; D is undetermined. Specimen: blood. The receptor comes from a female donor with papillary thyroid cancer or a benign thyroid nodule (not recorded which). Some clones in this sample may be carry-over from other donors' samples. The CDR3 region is CAISESYARNNEQFF. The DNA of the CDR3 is TGTGCCATCAGTGAATCGTATGCTCGAAACAATGAGCAGTTCTTC.